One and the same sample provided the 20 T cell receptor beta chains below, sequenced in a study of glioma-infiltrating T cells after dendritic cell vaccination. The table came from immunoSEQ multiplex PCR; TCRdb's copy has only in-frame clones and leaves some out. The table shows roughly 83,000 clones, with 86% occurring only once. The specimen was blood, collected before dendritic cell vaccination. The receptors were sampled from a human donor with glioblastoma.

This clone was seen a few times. CDR3 coding DNA: TGTGCCAGCAGCGGGGGGTACAATGAGCAGTTCTTC. As protein: CASSGGYNEQFF. The chain joins TRBV14 to TRBJ2-1, with D tentatively TRBD2 (6 bases). The CDR3 extends over 12 amino acids. Germline loops: CDR1 SGHDN, CDR2 FVKESK. Trimming shortened V by 5 bases and J by 4 bases, and 6 bases separated the two germline ends.

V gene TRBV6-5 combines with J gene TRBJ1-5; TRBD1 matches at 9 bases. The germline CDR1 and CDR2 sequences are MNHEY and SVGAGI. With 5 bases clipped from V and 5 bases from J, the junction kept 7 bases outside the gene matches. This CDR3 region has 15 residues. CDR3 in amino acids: CASSQGQGGDQPQHF. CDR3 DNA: TGTGCCAGCAGTCAGGGACAGGGAGGAGATCAGCCCCAGCATTTT.

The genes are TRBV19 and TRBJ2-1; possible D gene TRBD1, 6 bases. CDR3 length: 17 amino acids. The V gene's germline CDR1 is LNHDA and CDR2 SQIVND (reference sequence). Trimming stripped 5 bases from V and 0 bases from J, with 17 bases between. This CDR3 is CASSPSSTGSSYNEQFF. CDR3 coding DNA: TGTGCCAGTAGTCCTTCCTCTACAGGGAGCTCCTACAATGAGCAGTTCTTC.

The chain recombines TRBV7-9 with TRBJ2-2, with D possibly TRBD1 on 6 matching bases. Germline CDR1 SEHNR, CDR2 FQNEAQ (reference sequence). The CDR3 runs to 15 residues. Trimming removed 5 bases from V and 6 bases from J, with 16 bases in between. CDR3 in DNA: TGTGCCAGCAGCCAGACGACAGGAAGGGCCGGGGAGCTGTTTTTT. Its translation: CASSQTTGRAGELFF.

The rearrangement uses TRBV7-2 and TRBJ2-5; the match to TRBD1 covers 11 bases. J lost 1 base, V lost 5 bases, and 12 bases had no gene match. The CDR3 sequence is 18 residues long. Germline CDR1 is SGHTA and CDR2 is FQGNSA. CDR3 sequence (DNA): TGTGCCAGCAGCGGTGGGACAGGGGGAGCAACCTTCCAAGAGACCCAGTACTTC. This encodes CASSGGTGGATFQETQYF.

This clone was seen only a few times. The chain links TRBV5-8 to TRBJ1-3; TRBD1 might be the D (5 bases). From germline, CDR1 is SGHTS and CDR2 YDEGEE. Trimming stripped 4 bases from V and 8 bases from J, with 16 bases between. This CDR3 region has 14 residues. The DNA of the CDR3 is TGTGCCAGCAGCCTGTGGGGGGTTAAGGACACCATATATTTT. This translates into CASSLWGVKDTIYF.

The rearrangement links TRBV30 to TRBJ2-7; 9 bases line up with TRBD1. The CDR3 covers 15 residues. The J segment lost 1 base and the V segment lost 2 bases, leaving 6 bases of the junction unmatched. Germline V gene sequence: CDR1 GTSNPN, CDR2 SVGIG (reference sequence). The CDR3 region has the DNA TGTGCCTGGAGTAGGGGCGGACAGGGGTCCTACGAGCAGTACTTC. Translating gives CAWSRGGQGSYEQYF.

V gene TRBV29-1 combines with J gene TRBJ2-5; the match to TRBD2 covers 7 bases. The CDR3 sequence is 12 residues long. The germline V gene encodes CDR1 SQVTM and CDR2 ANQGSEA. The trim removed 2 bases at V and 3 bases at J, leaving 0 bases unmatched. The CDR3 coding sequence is TGCAGCGTTGAACGGGGGGAAGAGACCCAGTACTTC. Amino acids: CSVERGEETQYF.

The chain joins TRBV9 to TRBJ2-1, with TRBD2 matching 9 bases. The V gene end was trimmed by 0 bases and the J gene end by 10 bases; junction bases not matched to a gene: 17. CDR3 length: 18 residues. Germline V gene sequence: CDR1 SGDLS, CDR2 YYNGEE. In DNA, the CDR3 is TGTGCCAGCAGCGTAGGTTCTAGCGGGGTAGGGAGGGGGGTCGAGCAGTTCTTC. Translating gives CASSVGSSGVGRGVEQFF.

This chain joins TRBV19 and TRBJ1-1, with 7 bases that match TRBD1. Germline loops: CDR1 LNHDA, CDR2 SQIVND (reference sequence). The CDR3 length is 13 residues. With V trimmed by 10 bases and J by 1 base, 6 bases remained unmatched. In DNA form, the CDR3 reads TGTGCCACCCACAGGGGTCCGAACACTGAAGCTTTCTTT. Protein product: CATHRGPNTEAFF.

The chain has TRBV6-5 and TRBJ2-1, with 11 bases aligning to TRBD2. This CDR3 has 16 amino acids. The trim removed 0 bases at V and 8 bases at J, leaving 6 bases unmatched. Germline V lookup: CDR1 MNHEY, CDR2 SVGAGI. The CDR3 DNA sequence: TGTGCCAGCAGTTACTCGGTAGCGGGAGGGGGGGATGAGCAGTTCTTC. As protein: CASSYSVAGGGDEQFF.

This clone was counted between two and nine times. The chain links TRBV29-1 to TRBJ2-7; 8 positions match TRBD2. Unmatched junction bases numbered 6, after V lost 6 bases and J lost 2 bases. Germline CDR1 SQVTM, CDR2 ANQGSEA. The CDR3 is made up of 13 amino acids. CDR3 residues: CSVSTGLAYEQYF. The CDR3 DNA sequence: TGCAGCGTGTCTACGGGACTAGCCTACGAGCAGTACTTC.

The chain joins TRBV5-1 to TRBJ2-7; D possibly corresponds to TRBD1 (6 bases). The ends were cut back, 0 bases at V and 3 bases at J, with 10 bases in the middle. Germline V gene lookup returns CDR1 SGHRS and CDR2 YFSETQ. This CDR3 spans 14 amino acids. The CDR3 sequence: CASSLAWTDYEQYF. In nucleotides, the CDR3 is TGCGCCAGCAGCTTGGCCTGGACAGACTACGAGCAGTACTTC.

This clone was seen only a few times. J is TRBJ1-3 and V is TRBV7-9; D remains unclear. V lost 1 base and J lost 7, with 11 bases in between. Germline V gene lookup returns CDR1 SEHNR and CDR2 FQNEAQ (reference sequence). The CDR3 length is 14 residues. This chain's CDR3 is CASSLDYVGNTIYF. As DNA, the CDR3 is TGTGCCAGCAGCTTAGACTACGTCGGGAACACCATATATTTT.

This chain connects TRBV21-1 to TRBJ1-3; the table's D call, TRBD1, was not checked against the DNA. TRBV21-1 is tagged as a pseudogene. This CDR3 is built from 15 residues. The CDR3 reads CASSTCRLTGNTIYF. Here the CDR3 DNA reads TGTGCCAGCAGCACTTGCAGGCTGACTGGAAACACCATATATTTT.

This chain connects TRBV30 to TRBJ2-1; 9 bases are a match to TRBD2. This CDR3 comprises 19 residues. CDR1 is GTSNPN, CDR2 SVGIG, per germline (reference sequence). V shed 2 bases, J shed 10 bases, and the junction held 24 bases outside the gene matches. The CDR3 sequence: CAWSSEGTGLREGRKEQFF. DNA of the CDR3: TGTGCCTGGAGTTCCGAGGGCACCGGATTGCGGGAGGGCCGAAAAGAGCAGTTCTTC.

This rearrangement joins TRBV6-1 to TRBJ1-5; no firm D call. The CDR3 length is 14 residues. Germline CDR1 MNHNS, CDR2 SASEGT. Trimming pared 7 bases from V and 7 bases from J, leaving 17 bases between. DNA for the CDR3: TGTGCCAGCACCCCGGGCGGGGTCGGGCAGCCCCAGCATTTT. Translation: CASTPGGVGQPQHF.

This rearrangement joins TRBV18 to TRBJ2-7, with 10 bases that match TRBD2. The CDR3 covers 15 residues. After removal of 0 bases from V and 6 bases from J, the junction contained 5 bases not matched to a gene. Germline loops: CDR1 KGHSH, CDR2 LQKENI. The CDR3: CASSPPSGRASEQYF. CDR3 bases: TGTGCCAGCTCACCACCGAGCGGGAGGGCCTCCGAGCAGTACTTC.

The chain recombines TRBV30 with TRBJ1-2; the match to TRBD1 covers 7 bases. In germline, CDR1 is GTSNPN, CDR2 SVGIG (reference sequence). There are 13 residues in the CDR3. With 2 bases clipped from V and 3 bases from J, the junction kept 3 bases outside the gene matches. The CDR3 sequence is CAWSSTGDYGYTF. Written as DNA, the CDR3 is TGTGCCTGGAGTTCCACAGGGGACTATGGCTACACCTTC.

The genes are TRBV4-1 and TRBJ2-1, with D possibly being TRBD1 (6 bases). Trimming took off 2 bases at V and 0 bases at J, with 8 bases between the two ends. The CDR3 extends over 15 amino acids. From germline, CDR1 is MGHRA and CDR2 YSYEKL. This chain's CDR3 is CASSQTGSSYNEQFF. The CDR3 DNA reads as TGCGCCAGCAGCCAAACAGGGAGCTCCTACAATGAGCAGTTCTTC.